This T cell receptor beta chain was identified during a study of cytomegalovirus exposure and HLA in healthy donors. Study background: Prior work identified more than 90 million unique TCR beta sequences in 190 million or so T cells. Findings and caveats of the study: Earlier analysis found most TCR beta V segments productive about 87% or about 30% of the time.

Note on this clone: Its antigen is unidentified.

Primers: 60 Vbeta forward and 13 Jbeta reverse. TCRdb keeps only in-frame clones here, not all; method: immunoSEQ multiplex PCR. Among over 100,000 clones listed, 73% were seen once. Germline assignment: CDR1 SGHRS and CDR2 YFSETQ. The CDR3 is made up of 15 amino acids. Trimming cost V 5 bases and J 0 bases; bases outside gene matches: 8. Source material: PBMCs. This sequence joins TRBV5-1 and TRBJ2-7; 7 nucleotides align to TRBD1. This sequence originates from a woman in her thirties in good health and CMV-seronegative. Here the CDR3 DNA reads TGCGCCAGCAGAGGGGGCCTTTTTTCCTCCTACGAGCAGTACTTC. As protein: CASRGGLFSSYEQYF.